Following are 5 T cell receptor beta chains from one sample sequenced in a study of neoadjuvant anti-PD-1 for oral cavity cancer. Repertoires were generated with immunoSEQ multiplex PCR, while TCRdb's copy carries only in-frame clones and drops some. The repertoire holds 30,000 to 35,000 clones, with about 86% as singletons. The starting material was PBMCs, obtained before nivolumab (anti-PD-1) treatment. These receptors came from a person between 35 and 79 years old with oral cavity squamous cell carcinoma.

The chain has TRBV6-5 and TRBJ1-3, with D unclear. The CDR3 is made up of 15 amino acids. The V end lost 2 bases, the J end lost 0 bases, and 8 bases lay between the germline ends. Germline V gene lookup returns CDR1 MNHEY and CDR2 SVGAGI. The CDR3 coding sequence is TGTGCCAGCAGTTACGGCTGGAGCTCTGGAAACACCATATATTTT. It translates to CASSYGWSSGNTIYF.

The V call is TRBV19, the J call TRBJ1-6, with a tentative D call TRBD1 (6 bases). This CDR3 has 15 amino acids. CDR1 is LNHDA and CDR2 is SQIVND in the germline V gene (reference sequence). Trimming cost V 2 bases and J 8 bases, with 13 bases left between them. DNA for the CDR3: TGTGCCAGTAGTATATCTTTACAGGGTTATTCACCCCTCCACTTT. It encodes CASSISLQGYSPLHF.

The count of this clone is one. V is TRBV2 and J is TRBJ2-2, with D unresolved. Germline loops: CDR1 SNHLY, CDR2 FYNNEI. CDR3 length: 13 residues. Deletions cut 3 bases from V and 6 bases from J, with 8 bases between. The CDR3 sequence is CASSEEVAGELFF. CDR3 in DNA: TGTGCCAGCAGTGAGGAAGTGGCCGGGGAGCTGTTTTTT.

This chain joins TRBV7-2 and TRBJ2-3; D perhaps matches TRBD1 (6 bases). Deletions cut 4 bases from V and 4 bases from J, with 18 bases between. Germline V gene lookup returns CDR1 SGHTA and CDR2 FQGNSA. The CDR3 totals 16 residues. CDR3 protein: CASSSPVGGFPDTQYF. In DNA, the CDR3 is TGTGCCAGCAGCTCCCCCGTTGGGGGCTTTCCAGATACGCAGTATTTT.

The chain carries TRBV11-3 and TRBJ2-7; D possibly corresponds to TRBD1 (7 bases). Looked up from germline, CDR1 is SGHNT and CDR2 is YENEEA. The CDR3 is 13 amino acids. The V and J ends lost 5 bases and 3 bases respectively, with 11 bases between them. CDR3 DNA: TGTGCCAGCAGCGCGGGACAGCTCTACGAGCAGTACTTC. This gives the protein CASSAGQLYEQYF. Full variable domain (missing parts from reference TRBV11-3 and TRBJ2-7): EAGVVQSPRYKIIEKKQPVAFWCNPISGHNTLYWYLQNLGQGPELLIRYENEEAVDDSQLPKDRFSAERLKGVDSTLKIQPAELGDSAVYLCASSAGQLYEQYFGPGTRLTVT.